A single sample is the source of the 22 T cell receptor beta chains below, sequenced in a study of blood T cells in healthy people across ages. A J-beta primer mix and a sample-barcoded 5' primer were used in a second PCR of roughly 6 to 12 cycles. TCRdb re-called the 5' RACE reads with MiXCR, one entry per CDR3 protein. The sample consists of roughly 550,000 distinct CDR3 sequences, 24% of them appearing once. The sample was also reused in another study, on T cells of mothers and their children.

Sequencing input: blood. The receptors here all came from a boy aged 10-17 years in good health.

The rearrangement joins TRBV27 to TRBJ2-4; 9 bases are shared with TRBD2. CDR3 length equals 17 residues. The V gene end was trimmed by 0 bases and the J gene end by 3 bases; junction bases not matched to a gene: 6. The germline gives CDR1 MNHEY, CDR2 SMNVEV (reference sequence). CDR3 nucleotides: TGTGCCAGCAGTTTATCCGTCCCTAGCGGGAACAAAAACATTCAGTACTTC. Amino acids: CASSLSVPSGNKNIQYF.

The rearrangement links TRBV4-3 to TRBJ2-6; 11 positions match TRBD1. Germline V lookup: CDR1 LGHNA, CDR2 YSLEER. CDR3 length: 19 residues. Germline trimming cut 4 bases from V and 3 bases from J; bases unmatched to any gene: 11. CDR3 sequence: CASSLRGTGGFFGANVLTF. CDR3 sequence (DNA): TGCGCCAGCAGCCTCCGCGGGACAGGGGGATTTTTTGGGGCCAACGTCCTGACTTTC.

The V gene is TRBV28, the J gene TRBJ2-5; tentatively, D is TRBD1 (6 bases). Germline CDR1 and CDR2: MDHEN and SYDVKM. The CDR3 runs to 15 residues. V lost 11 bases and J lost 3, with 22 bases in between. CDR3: CARIPGQLKKETQYF. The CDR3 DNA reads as TGTGCCCGCATCCCGGGACAACTAAAAAAAGAGACCCAGTACTTC.

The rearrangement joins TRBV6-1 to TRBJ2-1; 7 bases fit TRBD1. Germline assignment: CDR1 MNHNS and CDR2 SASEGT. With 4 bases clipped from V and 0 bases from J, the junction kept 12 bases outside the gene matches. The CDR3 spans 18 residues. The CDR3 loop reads CASSGPPTGFHSYNEQFF. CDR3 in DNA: TGTGCCAGCAGTGGCCCCCCGACAGGGTTCCACTCCTACAATGAGCAGTTCTTC.

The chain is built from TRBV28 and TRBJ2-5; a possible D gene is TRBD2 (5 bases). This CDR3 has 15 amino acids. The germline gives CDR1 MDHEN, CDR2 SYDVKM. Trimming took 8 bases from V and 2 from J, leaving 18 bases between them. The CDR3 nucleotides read TGTGCCAGCCACTCACTTTTTAGCGAACAAGAGACCCAGTACTTC. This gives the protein CASHSLFSEQETQYF.

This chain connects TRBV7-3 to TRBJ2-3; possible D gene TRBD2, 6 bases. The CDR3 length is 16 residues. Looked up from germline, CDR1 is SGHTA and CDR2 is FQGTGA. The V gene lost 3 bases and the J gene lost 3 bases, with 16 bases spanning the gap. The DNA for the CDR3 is TGTGCCAGCAGCTTCCCGGGCGGAGGGCCGACAGATACGCAGTATTTT. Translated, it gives CASSFPGGGPTDTQYF. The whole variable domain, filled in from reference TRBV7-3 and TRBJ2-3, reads GAGVSQTPSNKVTEKGKYVELRCDPISGHTALYWYRQSLGQGPEFLIYFQGTGAADDSGLPNDRFFAVRPEGSVSTLKIQRTERGDSAVYLCASSFPGGGPTDTQYFGPGTRLTVL.

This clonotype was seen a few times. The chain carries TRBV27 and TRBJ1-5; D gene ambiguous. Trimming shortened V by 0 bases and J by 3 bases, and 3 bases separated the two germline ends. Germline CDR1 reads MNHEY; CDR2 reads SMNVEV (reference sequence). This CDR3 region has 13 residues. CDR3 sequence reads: CASSLSVNQPQHF. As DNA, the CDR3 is TGTGCCAGCAGTTTATCAGTCAATCAGCCCCAGCATTTT.

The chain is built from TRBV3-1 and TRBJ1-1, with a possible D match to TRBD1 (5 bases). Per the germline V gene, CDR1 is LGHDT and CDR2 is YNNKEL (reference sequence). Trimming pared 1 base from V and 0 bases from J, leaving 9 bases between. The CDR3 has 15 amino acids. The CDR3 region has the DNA TGTGCCAGCAGCCAAGGGGTAGGGGTGAACACTGAAGCTTTCTTT. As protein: CASSQGVGVNTEAFF.

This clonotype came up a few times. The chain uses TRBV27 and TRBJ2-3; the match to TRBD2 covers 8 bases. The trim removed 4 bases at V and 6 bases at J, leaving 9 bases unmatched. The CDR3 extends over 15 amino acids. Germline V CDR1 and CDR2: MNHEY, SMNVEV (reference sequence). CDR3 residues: CASSSMAGGGDTQYF. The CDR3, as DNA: TGTGCCAGCAGTTCCATGGCGGGGGGAGGTGATACGCAGTATTTT.

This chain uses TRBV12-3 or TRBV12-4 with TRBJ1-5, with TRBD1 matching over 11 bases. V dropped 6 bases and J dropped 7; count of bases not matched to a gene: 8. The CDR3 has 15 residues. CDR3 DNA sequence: TGTGCCAGCAGCGGAGGACAGGGGGCAACCCAGCCCCAGCATTTT. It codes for CASSGGQGATQPQHF.

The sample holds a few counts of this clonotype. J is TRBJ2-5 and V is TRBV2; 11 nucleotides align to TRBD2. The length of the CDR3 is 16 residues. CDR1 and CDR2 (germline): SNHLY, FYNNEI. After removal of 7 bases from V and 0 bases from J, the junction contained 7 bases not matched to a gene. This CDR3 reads CASKFGLAGNQETQYF. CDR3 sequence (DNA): TGTGCCAGCAAATTCGGACTAGCGGGTAACCAAGAGACCCAGTACTTC.

The CDR3: CSADAGGEETQYF. As DNA, the CDR3 is TGCAGTGCCGACGCGGGGGGGGAGGAGACCCAGTACTTC. The rearrangement links TRBV20-1 to TRBJ2-5, with 9 bases matching TRBD2. The V gene end was trimmed by 6 bases and the J gene end by 5 bases; junction bases not matched to a gene: 7. The germline CDR1 and CDR2 sequences are DFQATT and SNEGSKA (reference sequence). The CDR3 extends over 13 amino acids.

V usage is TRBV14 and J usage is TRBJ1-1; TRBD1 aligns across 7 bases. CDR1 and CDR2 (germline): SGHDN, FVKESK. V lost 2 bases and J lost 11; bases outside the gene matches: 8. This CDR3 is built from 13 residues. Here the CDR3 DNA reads TGTGCCAGCAGCCAAACTCGGGACAGTGGGGCTTTCTTT. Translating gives CASSQTRDSGAFF.

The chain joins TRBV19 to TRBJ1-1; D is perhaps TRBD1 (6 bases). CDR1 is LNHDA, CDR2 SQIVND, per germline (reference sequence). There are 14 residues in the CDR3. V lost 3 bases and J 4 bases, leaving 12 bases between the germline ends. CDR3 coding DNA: TGTGCCAGTAGTATTGGCAGGGGTGTCACTGAAGCTTTCTTT. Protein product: CASSIGRGVTEAFF.

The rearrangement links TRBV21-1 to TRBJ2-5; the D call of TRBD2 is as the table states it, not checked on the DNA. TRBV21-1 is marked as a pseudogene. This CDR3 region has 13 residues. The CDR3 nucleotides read TGTGCCAGCGGGAGGAAGGTCTTGGAGACCCAGTACTTC. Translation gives CASGRKVLETQYF.

CDR3: CSARGAPAGTSEQYF. The CDR3 nucleotides read TGCAGTGCTAGAGGGGCCCCCGCAGGGACGAGCGAGCAGTACTTC. This chain joins TRBV20-1 and TRBJ2-7; D tentatively fits TRBD1 or TRBD2 (5 bases each). Germline V lookup: CDR1 DFQATT, CDR2 SNEGSKA (reference sequence). The CDR3 sequence is 15 residues long. V was shortened by 1 base and J by 6 bases, with 19 bases between the two germline ends.

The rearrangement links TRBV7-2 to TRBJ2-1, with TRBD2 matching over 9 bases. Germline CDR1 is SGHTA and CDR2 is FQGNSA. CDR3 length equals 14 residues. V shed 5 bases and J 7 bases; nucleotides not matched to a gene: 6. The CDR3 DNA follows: TGTGCCAGCAGCACTAGCGGGCGAGGGAATGAGCAGTTCTTC. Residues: CASSTSGRGNEQFF.

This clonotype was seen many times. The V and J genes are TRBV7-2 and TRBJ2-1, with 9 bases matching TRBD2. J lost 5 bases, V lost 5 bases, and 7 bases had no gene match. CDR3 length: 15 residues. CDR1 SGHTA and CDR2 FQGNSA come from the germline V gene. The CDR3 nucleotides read TGTGCCAGCAGCCGCCCGACTAGCGGAAACAATGAGCAGTTCTTC. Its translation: CASSRPTSGNNEQFF. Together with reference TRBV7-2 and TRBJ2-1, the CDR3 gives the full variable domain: GAGVSQSPSNKVTEKGKDVELRCDPISGHTALYWYRQSLGQGLEFLIYFQGNSAPDKSGLPSDRFSAERTGGSVSTLTIQRTQQEDSAVYLCASSRPTSGNNEQFFGPGTRLTVL.

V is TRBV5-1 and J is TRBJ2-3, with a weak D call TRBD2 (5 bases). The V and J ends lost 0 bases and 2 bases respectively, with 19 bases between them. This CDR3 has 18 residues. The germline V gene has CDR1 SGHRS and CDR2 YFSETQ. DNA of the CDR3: TGCGCCAGCAGCTTGGATCGCGGACTCACGCATCACACAGATACGCAGTATTTT. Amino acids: CASSLDRGLTHHTDTQYF. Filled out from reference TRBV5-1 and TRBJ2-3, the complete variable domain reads KAGVTQTPRYLIKTRGQQVTLSCSPISGHRSVSWYQQTPGQGLQFLFEYFSETQRNKGNFPGRFSGRQFSNSRSEMNVSTLELGDSALYLCASSLDRGLTHHTDTQYFGPGTRLTVL.

In DNA form, the CDR3 reads TGTGCCAGCAGCTTGGAACGGCCAGACTACGAGCAGTACTTC. Translated, it gives CASSLERPDYEQYF. The J gene is TRBJ2-7, the V gene TRBV5-4, with D unresolved. The CDR3 has 14 amino acids. Trimming stripped 0 bases from V and 3 bases from J, with 10 bases between. In germline, CDR1 is SGHNT, CDR2 YYREEE (reference sequence). Full variable domain (remainder filled in from reference TRBV5-4 and TRBJ2-7): ETGVTQSPTHLIKTRGQQVTLRCSSQSGHNTVSWYQQALGQGPQFIFQYYREEENGRGNFPPRFSGLQFPNYSSELNVNALELDDSALYLCASSLERPDYEQYFGPGTRLTVT.

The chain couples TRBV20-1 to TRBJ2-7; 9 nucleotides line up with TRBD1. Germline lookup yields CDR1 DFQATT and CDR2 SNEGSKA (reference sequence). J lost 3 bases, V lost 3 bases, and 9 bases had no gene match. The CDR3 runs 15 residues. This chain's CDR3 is CSASLGDRVGYEQYF. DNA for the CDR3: TGCAGTGCTAGTCTCGGGGACAGGGTAGGCTACGAGCAGTACTTC.

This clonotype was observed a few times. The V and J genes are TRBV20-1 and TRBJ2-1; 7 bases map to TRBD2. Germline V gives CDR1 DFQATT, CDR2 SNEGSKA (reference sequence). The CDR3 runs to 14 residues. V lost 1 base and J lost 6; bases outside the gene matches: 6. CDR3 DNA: TGCAGTGCTAGAGCAGGACTAGAGACCAATGAGCAGTTCTTC. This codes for CSARAGLETNEQFF.